A selection of T cell receptor beta chains follows, all from one sample in a study of blood T cell repertoires in COVID-19. TCRdb keeps only in-frame clones here, not all; method: immunoSEQ multiplex PCR. The data contain fewer than 300,000 clones, around 89% of them seen just once; the ten biggest clones take up more than 0.75%. Sequenced: peripheral blood. Every receptor here comes from a man aged 25-45 years with acute or convalescent COVID-19. Both conserved end residues are part of each CDR3. Fields, in order: J gene, D gene, V gene, clone size, CDR3 protein, CDR3 DNA. D genes are given only for firm matches. Some rows have no size entry. The others give once, few or many, or a class for an expanded clone.

J: TRBJ2-5
D: .
V: TRBV6-7
size: .
CDR3: CASSYLDNRQETQYF
DNA: TGTGCCAGCAGTTACTTGGACAACCGCCAAGAGACCCAGTACTTC

J: TRBJ1-1
D: TRBD1
V: TRBV19
size: many
CDR3: CASSRQGMNTEAFF
DNA: TGTGCCAGTAGTAGACAGGGAATGAACACTGAAGCTTTCTTT

J: TRBJ2-1
D: TRBD1
V: TRBV19
size: .
CDR3: CASSAEDRARRGDEQFF
DNA: TGTGCCAGTAGTGCCGAGGACAGGGCAAGGAGGGGAGATGAGCAGTTCTTC

J: TRBJ2-1
D: .
V: TRBV5-6
size: .
CDR3: CASSPVAAGLGGSEQFF
DNA: TGTGCCAGCAGCCCGGTCGCGGCGGGCCTCGGCGGGTCTGAGCAGTTCTTC

J: TRBJ2-7
D: .
V: TRBV28
size: .
CDR3: CASRSGNIYEQYF
DNA: TGTGCCAGCAGGTCCGGGAACATCTACGAGCAGTACTTC

J: TRBJ1-1
D: .
V: TRBV27
size: .
CDR3: CASSPMGGDTEAFF
DNA: TGTGCCAGCAGTCCCATGGGGGGTGACACTGAAGCTTTCTTT

J: TRBJ1-3
D: TRBD1
V: TRBV4-1
size: .
CDR3: CASSQIGRGSGNTIYF
DNA: TGCGCCAGCAGCCAAATCGGCAGGGGGTCTGGAAACACCATATATTTT

J: TRBJ1-6
D: .
V: TRBV4-1
size: .
CDR3: CASSQGPVGRGDSPLHF
DNA: TGCGCCAGCAGCCAAGGGCCCGTCGGGAGGGGTGATTCACCCCTCCACTTT

J: TRBJ2-1
D: .
V: TRBV21-1
size: .
CDR3: CASSKDSGINEQFF
DNA: TGTGCCAGCAGTAAGGACAGCGGGATCAATGAGCAGTTCTTC

J: TRBJ2-5
D: .
V: TRBV5-1
size: .
CDR3: CASSLGHTSDSETQYF
DNA: TGCGCCAGCAGCTTGGGGCATACGTCGGACTCGGAGACCCAGTACTTC

J: TRBJ1-1
D: .
V: TRBV4-1
size: .
CDR3: CASSQAYVNTEAFF
DNA: TGCGCCAGCAGCCAAGCTTATGTAAACACTGAAGCTTTCTTT

J: TRBJ2-2
D: TRBD2
V: TRBV28
size: .
CDR3: CASSPLSGRTGELFF
DNA: TGTGCCAGCAGCCCCCTTAGCGGGAGGACCGGGGAGCTGTTTTTT

J: TRBJ1-4
D: .
V: TRBV15
size: .
CDR3: CATSRDLTGQLFF
DNA: TGTGCCACCAGCAGAGATTTAACAGGGCAACTGTTTTTT

J: TRBJ1-5
D: .
V: TRBV5-1
size: .
CDR3: CASSPDGDSYQPQHF
DNA: TGCGCCAGCAGTCCTGATGGTGACAGCTATCAGCCCCAGCATTTT

J: TRBJ2-7
D: .
V: TRBV12-3/TRBV12-4
size: .
CDR3: CASSLEGSYEQYF
DNA: TGTGCCAGCAGTTTAGAGGGGTCCTACGAGCAGTACTTC

J: TRBJ2-1
D: .
V: TRBV6-6
size: .
CDR3: CASRIGTSEQFF
DNA: TGTGCCAGCAGGATCGGGACAAGTGAGCAGTTCTTC

J: TRBJ1-2
D: .
V: TRBV30
size: .
CDR3: CAWSVRAGALGYTF
DNA: TGTGCCTGGAGTGTACGGGCGGGGGCCCTTGGCTACACCTTC

J: TRBJ1-1
D: .
V: TRBV27
size: once
CDR3: CASSTNRESTEAFF
DNA: TGTGCCAGCAGTACCAACAGGGAGAGCACTGAAGCTTTCTTT

J: TRBJ2-2
D: .
V: TRBV28
size: .
CDR3: CASSFPYNRGRGGELFF
DNA: TGTGCCAGCAGTTTCCCATATAACCGCGGCAGGGGCGGGGAGCTGTTTTTT

J: TRBJ2-4
D: .
V: TRBV7-6
size: .
CDR3: CASSPLEGLLNIQYF
DNA: TGTGCCAGCAGCCCACTTGAGGGACTCTTAAACATTCAGTACTTC

J: TRBJ2-7
D: TRBD1
V: TRBV28
size: .
CDR3: CASTNRGYEQYF
DNA: TGTGCCAGCACCAACAGGGGTTACGAGCAGTACTTC

J: TRBJ1-2
D: .
V: TRBV18
size: .
CDR3: CASSPLEENGYTF
DNA: TGTGCCAGCTCACCCCTGGAGGAAAATGGCTACACCTTC

J: TRBJ2-5
D: TRBD2
V: TRBV7-8
size: .
CDR3: CASSPGLAAAGETQYF
DNA: TGTGCCAGCAGCCCGGGACTAGCGGCTGCTGGGGAGACCCAGTACTTC

J: TRBJ2-2
D: .
V: TRBV2
size: .
CDR3: CASSESGLLNTGELFF
DNA: TGTGCCAGCAGTGAATCCGGACTATTAAACACCGGGGAGCTGTTTTTT